Listed below are T cell receptor beta chains from one sample, sequenced in a study of response to subunit inactivated influenza vaccine. TCRdb redid the calling of the RT-PCR reads with MiXCR, one entry per CDR3 protein. The sample gives around 500,000 distinct CDR3 sequences, roughly 11% of which show up once; 9.5% to 15% is in the top ten. Here the sequenced sample was PBMCs from blood, taken more than 35 days after vaccination. These receptors were collected from a man aged 45-65 years who received an inactivated influenza vaccine. Both conserved end residues are part of each CDR3.

cdr3_aa,j_call,v_call
CASSPLKTGYEQYF,TRBJ2-7,TRBV18
CASSFGQTPIYEQYF,TRBJ2-7,TRBV12-3/TRBV12-4
CASSPRARRANTGELFF,TRBJ2-2,TRBV5-1
CSAVVRGAYSYEQYF,TRBJ2-7,TRBV20-1
CSVARGGNQPQHF,TRBJ1-5,TRBV29-1
CSGQRTGSYNEQFF,TRBJ2-1,TRBV29-1
CASSIRGQTYGYTF,TRBJ1-2,TRBV12-3/TRBV12-4
CASIARASYEQYF,TRBJ2-7,TRBV7-9
CASRRREVDYEQYF,TRBJ2-7,TRBV27
CASSPSSGGVLETQYF,TRBJ2-5,TRBV28
CASSYTSGGGSQYF,TRBJ2-3,TRBV7-2
CSVEDAYTDTQYF,TRBJ2-3,TRBV29-1
CATSRDSRVVTGELFF,TRBJ2-2,TRBV15
CASSPRQNGDIQYF,TRBJ2-4,TRBV7-9
CAISGAAGGPIEQYF,TRBJ2-7,TRBV10-3
CASSLVRRDTQYF,TRBJ2-3,TRBV5-1
CSAPTSIETQYF,TRBJ2-5,TRBV29-1
CASGSRDRDSPLHF,TRBJ1-6,TRBV3-1
CASSPRRDSYEQYF,TRBJ2-7,TRBV6-1
CASSEARGAPQHF,TRBJ1-5,TRBV6-1
CASSYVTETQYF,TRBJ2-5,TRBV6-2/TRBV6-3
CASTLSSGGPHEQFF,TRBJ2-1,TRBV7-7
CASSRGPEGQPQHF,TRBJ1-5,TRBV6-2/TRBV6-3
CASSSGSYSGNTIYF,TRBJ1-3,TRBV28
CASSQLGTVFNEKLFF,TRBJ1-4,TRBV4-3
CASSFRGLEQFF,TRBJ2-1,TRBV5-5
CAISHIGTSGRGSYNEQFF,TRBJ2-1,TRBV10-3
CASSQGPPANTGELFF,TRBJ2-2,TRBV3-1
CASSQDGSGWETQYF,TRBJ2-5,TRBV4-2
CSVGDYRTSSDTQYF,TRBJ2-3,TRBV29-1
CASSPAVNEQFF,TRBJ2-1,TRBV9